This T cell receptor beta chain was documented in a study of T cells after yellow fever vaccination. TCRdb ran MiXCR on the 5' RACE reads and lists one entry per CDR3 protein. The table includes 250,000 to 350,000 distinct CDR3 sequences, over 3.5% detected once. This specimen was PBMCs, taken 15 days after the yellow fever booster vaccination. The clonotype originates from a young man who received the YFV17D yellow fever vaccine.

CDR3 loop: CSARRKGQGKSSYNSPLHF. The CDR3 DNA follows: TGCAGTGCTAGAAGGAAGGGACAGGGGAAGAGCTCCTATAATTCACCCCTCCACTTT. The V and J genes are TRBV20-1 and TRBJ1-6, with TRBD1 identical over 10 bases. The junction had 10 bases not matched to a gene; V was cut back by 2 bases and J by 0 bases. CDR3 length: 19 amino acids. The germline V gene has CDR1 DFQATT and CDR2 SNEGSKA (reference sequence).